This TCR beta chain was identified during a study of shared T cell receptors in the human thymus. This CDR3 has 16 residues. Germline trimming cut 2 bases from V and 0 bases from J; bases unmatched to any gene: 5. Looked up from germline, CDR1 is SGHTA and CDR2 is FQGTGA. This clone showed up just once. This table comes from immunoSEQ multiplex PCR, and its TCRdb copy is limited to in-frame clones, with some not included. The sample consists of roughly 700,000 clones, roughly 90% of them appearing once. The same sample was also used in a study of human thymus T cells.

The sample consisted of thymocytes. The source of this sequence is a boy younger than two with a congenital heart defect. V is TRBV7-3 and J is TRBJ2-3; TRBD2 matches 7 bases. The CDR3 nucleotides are TGTGCCAGCAGCTTATCCAGCGGGGCTAGCACAGATACGCAGTATTTT. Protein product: CASSLSSGASTDTQYF.